The 32 T cell receptor beta chains presented below share a single source sample, sequenced in a study of STAT5B mutations in CD4+ large granular lymphocyte leukemia. TCRdb's copy holds only in-frame clones and misses some; the assay was immunoSEQ multiplex PCR. The sample contains some 38,000 clones, more than 60% of which appear only once. Sequences were obtained from CD4+ T cells from blood buffy coats. These receptors were collected from a human donor in good health.

The chain uses TRBV7-6 and TRBJ2-5; maybe TRBD2 (6 bases). The CDR3 has 12 residues. The V gene's germline CDR1 is SGHVS and CDR2 FNYEAQ. Trimming took off 5 bases at V and 2 bases at J, with 6 bases between the two ends. The CDR3 coding sequence is TGTGCCAGCAGCCGGGGGCAAGAGACCCAGTACTTC. Translation: CASSRGQETQYF.

The gene calls are TRBV9 and TRBJ2-2, with TRBD1 matching 7 bases. The CDR3 extends over 15 amino acids. Germline assignment: CDR1 SGDLS and CDR2 YYNGEE. The V segment lost 0 bases and the J segment 4 bases; nucleotides outside the gene matches: 3. CDR3 sequence reads: CASSVDRGFTGELFF. CDR3 in DNA: TGTGCCAGCAGCGTAGACAGGGGATTCACCGGGGAGCTGTTTTTT.

DNA for the CDR3: TGCGCCAGCAGCGAAGCCCCGGGACTAGTCTACGAGCAGTACTTC. It encodes CASSEAPGLVYEQYF. The gene calls are TRBV4-1 and TRBJ2-7, with TRBD2 matching 8 bases. CDR1 and CDR2 (germline): MGHRA, YSYEKL. The CDR3 is 15 amino acids. V lost 5 bases and J lost 3; bases outside the gene matches: 9.

The rearrangement joins TRBV4-3 to TRBJ1-2; D possibly corresponds to TRBD1 (5 bases). The germline V and J ends were trimmed by 0 bases and 4 bases, with 9 bases remaining between them. This CDR3 contains 14 residues. Germline V lookup: CDR1 LGHNA, CDR2 YSLEER. CDR3 DNA sequence: TGCGCCAGCAGCCAAGATTCAGGGATCTATGGCTACACCTTC. Protein sequence: CASSQDSGIYGYTF.

The CDR3 protein is CASSPSGGPSGELFF. CDR3 DNA sequence: TGTGCCAGCAGCCCGTCGGGAGGGCCATCCGGGGAGCTGTTTTTT. This chain joins TRBV27 and TRBJ2-2; 8 nucleotides line up with TRBD2. V trimming: 6 bases; J trimming: 6 bases; junction bases outside the gene matches: 9. From germline, CDR1 is MNHEY and CDR2 SMNVEV (reference sequence). CDR3 length: 15 residues.

J is TRBJ2-7 and V is TRBV4-3; 10 bases are shared with TRBD2. With 2 bases clipped from V and 1 base from J, the junction kept 2 bases outside the gene matches. The germline gives CDR1 LGHNA, CDR2 YSLEER. The CDR3 sequence is 15 residues long. The CDR3 sequence: CASSQLAGDSYEQYF. As DNA, the CDR3 is TGCGCCAGCAGCCAACTAGCGGGAGATTCCTACGAGCAGTACTTC.

The chain carries TRBV28 and TRBJ2-7, with 8 bases lining up with TRBD1. In germline, CDR1 is MDHEN, CDR2 SYDVKM. V shed 6 bases and J 2 bases; nucleotides not matched to a gene: 6. CDR3 length equals 14 residues. The CDR3 sequence: CASSSPTGAYEQYF. The CDR3 DNA follows: TGTGCCAGCAGCTCACCGACAGGGGCCTACGAGCAGTACTTC.

J is TRBJ1-1 and V is TRBV5-1, with 9 positions matching TRBD1. The CDR3 is made up of 16 amino acids. Germline CDR1 and CDR2: SGHRS and YFSETQ. Unmatched junction bases numbered 8, after V lost 4 bases and J lost 1 base. CDR3 sequence (DNA): TGCGCCAGCAGCCCGACAGGGGGTCGGGGGAACACTGAAGCTTTCTTT. Translated: CASSPTGGRGNTEAFF.

V and J are TRBV6-5 and TRBJ1-1, with a tentative D call TRBD1 (5 bases). The germline V gene encodes CDR1 MNHEY and CDR2 SVGAGI. The CDR3 covers 12 residues. Trimming took 3 bases from V and 8 from J, leaving 10 bases between them. The CDR3 reads CASSYRQNEAFF. The CDR3 DNA sequence: TGTGCCAGCAGTTATCGACAGAACGAAGCTTTCTTT.

V is TRBV13 and J is TRBJ2-1, with 15 nucleotides matching TRBD2. The length of the CDR3 is 18 residues. Unmatched junction bases numbered 11, after V lost 5 bases and J lost 6 bases. Germline V gene lookup returns CDR1 PRHDT and CDR2 FYEKMQ (reference sequence). CDR3 nucleotides: TGTGCCAGCAGCCTGGGCGGGGGACTAGCGGGAGGCGCCAATGAGCAGTTCTTC. Encoded protein: CASSLGGGLAGGANEQFF.

In its sample, this clone was seen a few times. This sequence joins TRBV14 and TRBJ2-1; 10 nucleotides agree with TRBD2. V trimming: 0 bases; J trimming: 4 bases; junction bases outside the gene matches: 0. The CDR3 spans 15 residues. Germline lookup yields CDR1 SGHDN and CDR2 FVKESK. The CDR3 DNA reads TGTGCCAGCAGCCAAGATAGCGGGAGGTACAATGAGCAGTTCTTC. This translates into CASSQDSGRYNEQFF.

The genes are TRBV12-5 and TRBJ2-4; no clear D. V was pared by 6 bases and J by 0 bases, with 3 bases between. The CDR3 covers 12 residues. CDR1 and CDR2 (germline): LGHNT, FRNRAP. The CDR3 DNA is TGTGCTAGTGGGACAGCCAAAAACATTCAGTACTTC. Protein product: CASGTAKNIQYF.

The chain joins TRBV2 to TRBJ2-3; no clear D gene. This CDR3 is 15 amino acids long. V lost 3 bases, J lost 1 base, and 11 bases lay in between. Germline V gene lookup returns CDR1 SNHLY and CDR2 FYNNEI. CDR3 region: CASSELGSRTDTQYF. As DNA, the CDR3 is TGTGCCAGCAGTGAGCTCGGTAGTCGCACAGATACGCAGTATTTT. Using reference TRBV2 and TRBJ2-3 for the parts outside the CDR3, the full variable domain is EPEVTQTPSHQVTQMGQEVILRCVPISNHLYFYWYRQILGQKVEFLVSFYNNEISEKSEIFDDQFSVERPDGSNFTLKIRSTKLEDSAMYFCASSELGSRTDTQYFGPGTRLTVL.

Written as DNA, the CDR3 is TGTGCCAGCAGTCTACAGGGGGGCACTGAAGCTTTCTTT. Translating gives CASSLQGGTEAFF. The chain carries TRBV14 and TRBJ1-1; 8 bases are shared with TRBD1. This CDR3 region has 13 residues. Trimming took 6 bases from V and 4 from J; bases not matched to a gene: 4. Germline CDR1 and CDR2: SGHDN and FVKESK.

Regarding this clone: At one of its ends the junction is not consistent with the germline gene, which may arise from a read error. The chain uses TRBV2 and TRBJ2-7; D may correspond to TRBD1 or TRBD2 (6 bases each). The V gene's germline CDR1 is SNHLY and CDR2 FYNNEI. The CDR3 is 13 amino acids. CDR3 amino acids: CASREGGNYEQYF. In DNA, the CDR3 is TGTGCCAGCAGAGAAGGGGGGAACTACGAGCAGTACTTC.

This chain joins TRBV5-1 and TRBJ1-4, with D unclear. This CDR3 is 14 amino acids long. Per germline, CDR1 SGHRS and CDR2 YFSETQ. Trimming cost V 4 bases and J 5 bases, with 12 bases left between them. The CDR3 spells CASSATGVNEKLFF. The CDR3 nucleotides are TGCGCCAGCAGCGCTACCGGGGTGAATGAAAAACTGTTTTTT.

This chain uses TRBV5-1 with TRBJ1-4; 11 positions match TRBD1. This CDR3 has 15 amino acids. Trimming cost V 0 bases and J 8 bases; bases outside gene matches: 3. The germline V gene has CDR1 SGHRS and CDR2 YFSETQ. The CDR3 reads CASSLADRGPEKLFF. Written as DNA, the CDR3 is TGCGCCAGCAGCTTGGCGGACAGGGGGCCGGAAAAACTGTTTTTT.

This chain joins TRBV29-1 and TRBJ2-7, with 9 bases aligning to TRBD2. The CDR3 consists of 13 residues. Germline assignment: CDR1 SQVTM and CDR2 ANQGSEA. J gave up 4 bases and V 5 bases, and 6 bases lay outside the gene matches. DNA for the CDR3: TGCAGCGTTAAGACTAGCGGATTTTACGAGCAGTACTTC. This sequence encodes CSVKTSGFYEQYF.

This sequence joins TRBV2 and TRBJ1-2; tentative D call: TRBD1 (6 bases). The CDR3 is made up of 12 amino acids. The germline V gene encodes CDR1 SNHLY and CDR2 FYNNEI. The ends were cut back, 4 bases at V and 8 bases at J, with 11 bases in the middle. CDR3 nucleotide sequence: TGTGCCAGCAGTGCCAGGGGCAGAGGCTACACCTTC. It translates to CASSARGRGYTF.

This chain connects TRBV5-1 to TRBJ2-5, with TRBD2 matching 10 bases. CDR1 SGHRS and CDR2 YFSETQ come from the germline V gene. CDR3 length: 15 amino acids. V gave up 0 bases and J gave up 2 bases; unmatched junction bases: 1. The CDR3 region is CASSLELAGQETQYF. CDR3 sequence (DNA): TGCGCCAGCAGCTTGGAACTAGCGGGACAAGAGACCCAGTACTTC. Complete variable domain (other parts from reference TRBV5-1 and TRBJ2-5): KAGVTQTPRYLIKTRGQQVTLSCSPISGHRSVSWYQQTPGQGLQFLFEYFSETQRNKGNFPGRFSGRQFSNSRSEMNVSTLELGDSALYLCASSLELAGQETQYFGPGTRLLVL.

The chain is built from TRBV5-6 and TRBJ2-2; D ambiguous. This CDR3 region has 13 residues. The germline CDR1 and CDR2 sequences are SGHDT and YYEEEE. V was cut by 7 bases and J by 2 bases, with 9 bases left in between. The CDR3 loop reads CASCQRNTGELFF. Written as DNA, the CDR3 is TGTGCCAGCTGTCAACGAAACACCGGGGAGCTGTTTTTT.

This chain links TRBV28 with TRBJ1-1; D remains ambiguous. V lost 5 bases to trimming and J lost 6 bases, with 10 bases between them. The CDR3 sequence is 12 residues long. Per germline, CDR1 MDHEN and CDR2 SYDVKM. CDR3 amino acids: CASSIIGPEAFF. The DNA of the CDR3 is TGTGCCAGCAGTATAATAGGCCCTGAAGCTTTCTTT.

This clone has a single count. The chain joins TRBV7-9 to TRBJ2-1, with D perhaps matching TRBD2 (6 bases). With 6 bases removed from V and 4 bases from J, the gap between germline ends came to 7 bases. Germline lookup yields CDR1 SEHNR and CDR2 FQNEAQ (reference sequence). This CDR3 has 12 residues. CDR3 in DNA: TGTGCCAGCAGGGGGGGTTACAATGAGCAGTTCTTC. Residues: CASRGGYNEQFF.

The chain uses TRBV5-1 and TRBJ2-3, with D perhaps matching TRBD1 (6 bases). Trimming removed 4 bases at V and 2 bases at J, with 17 bases between. Germline CDR1 SGHRS, CDR2 YFSETQ. This CDR3 contains 16 residues. CDR3 protein: CASSGSTGASTDTQYF. DNA for the CDR3: TGCGCCAGCAGCGGGTCGACAGGAGCCTCCACAGATACGCAGTATTTT.

In its sample, this clone was seen once. The chain employs TRBV5-6 and TRBJ2-2, with D perhaps matching TRBD1 or TRBD2 (5 bases each). The CDR3 is made up of 13 amino acids. The ends were cut back, 3 bases at V and 3 bases at J, with 6 bases in the middle. Per germline, CDR1 SGHDT and CDR2 YYEEEE. CDR3 residues: CASSWDDTGELFF. The CDR3 region has the DNA TGTGCCAGCAGCTGGGACGACACCGGGGAGCTGTTTTTT.

This chain connects TRBV6-4 to TRBJ1-2; 9 nucleotides match TRBD1. The V gene's germline CDR1 is MRHNA and CDR2 SNTAGT. V lost 9 bases and J lost 2; bases outside the gene matches: 7. This CDR3 has 14 residues. The CDR3 is CARLQGAWNYGYTF. In DNA form, the CDR3 reads TGTGCCAGGCTACAGGGGGCCTGGAACTATGGCTACACCTTC.

The V call is TRBV5-5, the J call TRBJ1-6; D perhaps matches TRBD1 (5 bases). This CDR3 comprises 15 residues. V lost 4 bases and J 10 bases, leaving 18 bases between the germline ends. The germline V gene encodes CDR1 SGHKS and CDR2 YYEKEE (reference sequence). The CDR3, as DNA: TGTGCCAGCAGCCCACCATTCGTCGGGGGGTCACCCCTCCACTTT. Amino acid sequence: CASSPPFVGGSPLHF.

A note on this clone: Lacking the conserved final phenylalanine or tryptophan, this CDR3 likely reflects a read error. The DNA is left out, because the CDR3 cannot be placed on it with certainty; the CDR3 is given as TCRdb lists it. V is TRBV6-1 and J is TRBJ1-1; TRBD1 reflects the table's D call only, with no check against the DNA. The germline V gene encodes CDR1 MNHNS and CDR2 SASEGT. The CDR3 has 11 amino acids, counting both end residues. This CDR3 reads CASSEAVQGNP.

V gene TRBV7-8 combines with J gene TRBJ1-3, with D unclear. The CDR3 spans 14 residues. The germline CDR1 and CDR2 sequences are SGHVS and FQNEAQ. Trimming removed 0 bases from V and 4 bases from J, with 7 bases in between. CDR3 protein: CASSLALSGNTIYF. The CDR3, as DNA: TGTGCCAGCAGCTTAGCGCTATCAGGAAACACCATATATTTT.

V usage is TRBV12-5 and J usage is TRBJ2-1, with TRBD2 identical over 12 bases. This CDR3 has 15 amino acids. V lost 1 base, J lost 7 bases, and 2 bases stayed unmatched. From germline, CDR1 is LGHNT and CDR2 FRNRAP. The CDR3 loop reads CASGLAGLAGNEQFF. The CDR3, as DNA: TGTGCTAGTGGTTTGGCAGGACTAGCGGGGAATGAGCAGTTCTTC. Full variable domain (rest looked up from reference TRBV12-5 and TRBJ2-1): DARVTQTPRHKVTEMGQEVTMRCQPILGHNTVFWYRQTMMQGLELLAYFRNRAPLDDSGMPKDRFSAEMPDATLATLKIQPSEPRDSAVYFCASGLAGLAGNEQFFGPGTRLTVL.

This clone was picked up a small number of times. The CDR3 DNA sequence: TGTGCCAGCAGCTTAGGGCTAGCGGGAGGGCTCAATGAGCAGTTCTTC. Encoded protein: CASSLGLAGGLNEQFF. The V and J genes are TRBV7-3 and TRBJ2-1, with 12 nucleotides matching TRBD2. Germline V gives CDR1 SGHTA, CDR2 FQGTGA. The J segment lost 6 bases and the V segment lost 2 bases, leaving 5 bases of the junction unmatched. CDR3 length: 16 amino acids.

This clone turned up a few times. The chain links TRBV21-1 to TRBJ1-1. TRBV21-1 is described as a pseudogene. The CDR3 runs to 15 residues. The CDR3 bases are TGTGCCAGCAGCAATAGTTGGTTGGGGGGAACTGAAGCTTTCTTT. This translates into CASSNSWLGGTEAFF.